In this sample, the clone carrying this TCR beta chain turned up once. What it recognizes is unknown. This CDR3 contains 15 residues. Germline V lookup: CDR1 SGHNT, CDR2 YYREEE (reference sequence). V shed 5 bases, J shed 1 base, and the junction held 5 bases outside the gene matches. Libraries were prepared by immunoSEQ multiplex PCR; TCRdb keeps only in-frame clonotypes and omits some of them. The sample holds 150,000 to 200,000 clones, 85% to 95% seen once. This sample is drawn from a study of T cell responses to AZD1222 COVID-19 vaccine. General study points: Distributed over spike, vaccine-associated CD4 TCRs predominated at 160-218 and 743-854. The study found Spike-specific TCR breadth and depth rose after two AZD1222 doses. White British donors predominated, females outnumbered males, and clonal diversity was possibly underestimated.

Second doses that came at about 4 or about 12 weeks were put together. This TCR was sampled from an adult who received the AZD1222 COVID-19 vaccine. Source: peripheral blood, taken 28 days after the second AZD1222 dose. This rearrangement joins TRBV5-4 to TRBJ2-4, with 8 nucleotides matching TRBD1. CDR3 residues: CASRKGQGAKNIQYF. In nucleotides, the CDR3 is TGTGCCAGCAGAAAAGGACAGGGCGCCAAAAACATTCAGTACTTC.